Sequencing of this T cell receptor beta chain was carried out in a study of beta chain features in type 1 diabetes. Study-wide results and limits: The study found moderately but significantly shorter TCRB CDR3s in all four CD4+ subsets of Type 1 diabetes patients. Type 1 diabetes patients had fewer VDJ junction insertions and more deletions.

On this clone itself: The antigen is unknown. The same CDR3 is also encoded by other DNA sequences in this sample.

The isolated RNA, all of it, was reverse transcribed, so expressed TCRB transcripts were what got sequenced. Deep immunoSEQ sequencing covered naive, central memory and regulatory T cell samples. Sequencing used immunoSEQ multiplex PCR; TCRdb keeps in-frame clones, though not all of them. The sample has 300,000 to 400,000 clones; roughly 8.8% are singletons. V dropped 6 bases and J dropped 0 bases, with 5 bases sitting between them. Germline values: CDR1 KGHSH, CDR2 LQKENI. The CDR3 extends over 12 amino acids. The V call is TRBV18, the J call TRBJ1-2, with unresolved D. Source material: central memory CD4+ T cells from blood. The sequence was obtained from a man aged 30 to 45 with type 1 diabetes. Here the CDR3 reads CASSAANYGYTF. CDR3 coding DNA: TGTGCCAGCTCGGCCGCTAACTATGGCTACACCTTC.